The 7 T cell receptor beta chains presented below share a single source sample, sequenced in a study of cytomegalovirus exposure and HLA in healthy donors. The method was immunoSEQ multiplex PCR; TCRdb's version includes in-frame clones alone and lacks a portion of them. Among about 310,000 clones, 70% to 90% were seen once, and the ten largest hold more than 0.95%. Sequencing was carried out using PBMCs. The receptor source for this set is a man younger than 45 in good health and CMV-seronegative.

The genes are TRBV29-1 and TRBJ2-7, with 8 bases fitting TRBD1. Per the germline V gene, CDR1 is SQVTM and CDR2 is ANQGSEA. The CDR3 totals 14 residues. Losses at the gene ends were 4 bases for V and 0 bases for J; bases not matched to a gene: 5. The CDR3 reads CSVAGQASSYEQYF. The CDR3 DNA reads TGCAGCGTTGCGGGACAGGCAAGCTCCTACGAGCAGTACTTC.

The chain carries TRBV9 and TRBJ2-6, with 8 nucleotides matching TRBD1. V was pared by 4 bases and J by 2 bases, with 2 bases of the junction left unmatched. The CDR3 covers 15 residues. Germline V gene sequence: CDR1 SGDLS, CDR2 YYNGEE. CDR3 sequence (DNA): TGTGCCAGCAGCACGACAGGGGCTGGGGCCAACGTCCTGACTTTC. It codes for CASSTTGAGANVLTF.

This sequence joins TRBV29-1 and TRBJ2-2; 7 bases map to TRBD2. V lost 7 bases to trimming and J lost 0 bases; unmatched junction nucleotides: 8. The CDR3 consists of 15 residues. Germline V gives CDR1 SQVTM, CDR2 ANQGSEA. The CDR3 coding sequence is TGCAGCGCTACGACTAGCAGCGCGAACACCGGGGAGCTGTTTTTT. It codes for CSATTSSANTGELFF.

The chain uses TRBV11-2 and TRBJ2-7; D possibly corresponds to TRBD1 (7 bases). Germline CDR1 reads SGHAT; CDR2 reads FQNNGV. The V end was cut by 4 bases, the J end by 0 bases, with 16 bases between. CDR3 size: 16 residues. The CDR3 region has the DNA TGTGCCAGCAGCTCGTCTGGAGGGACAGCCTCCTACGAGCAGTACTTC. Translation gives CASSSSGGTASYEQYF.

The CDR3 coding sequence is TGTGCCAGCAGCCAATCGGCTAGCGGGGGGCCCGGAGATACGCAGTATTTT. This gives the protein CASSQSASGGPGDTQYF. The genes are TRBV7-8 and TRBJ2-3; 11 bases line up with TRBD2. With 5 bases clipped from V and 5 bases from J, the junction kept 12 bases outside the gene matches. The CDR3 loop spans 17 amino acids. Germline V lookup: CDR1 SGHVS, CDR2 FQNEAQ.

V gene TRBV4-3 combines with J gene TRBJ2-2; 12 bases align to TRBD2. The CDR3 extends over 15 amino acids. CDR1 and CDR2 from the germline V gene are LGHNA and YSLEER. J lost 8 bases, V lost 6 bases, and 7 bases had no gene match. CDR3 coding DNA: TGCGCCAGCAGTCGAGGACTAGCGGGGCTTGGGGAGCTGTTTTTT. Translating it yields CASSRGLAGLGELFF.

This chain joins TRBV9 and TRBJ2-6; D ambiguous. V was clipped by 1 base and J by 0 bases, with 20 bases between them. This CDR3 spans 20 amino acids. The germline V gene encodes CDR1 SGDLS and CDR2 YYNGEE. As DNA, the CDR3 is TGTGCCAGCAGCGTAATTGCCTTGGGCGCATCTCTCTCTGGGGCCAACGTCCTGACTTTC. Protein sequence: CASSVIALGASLSGANVLTF.